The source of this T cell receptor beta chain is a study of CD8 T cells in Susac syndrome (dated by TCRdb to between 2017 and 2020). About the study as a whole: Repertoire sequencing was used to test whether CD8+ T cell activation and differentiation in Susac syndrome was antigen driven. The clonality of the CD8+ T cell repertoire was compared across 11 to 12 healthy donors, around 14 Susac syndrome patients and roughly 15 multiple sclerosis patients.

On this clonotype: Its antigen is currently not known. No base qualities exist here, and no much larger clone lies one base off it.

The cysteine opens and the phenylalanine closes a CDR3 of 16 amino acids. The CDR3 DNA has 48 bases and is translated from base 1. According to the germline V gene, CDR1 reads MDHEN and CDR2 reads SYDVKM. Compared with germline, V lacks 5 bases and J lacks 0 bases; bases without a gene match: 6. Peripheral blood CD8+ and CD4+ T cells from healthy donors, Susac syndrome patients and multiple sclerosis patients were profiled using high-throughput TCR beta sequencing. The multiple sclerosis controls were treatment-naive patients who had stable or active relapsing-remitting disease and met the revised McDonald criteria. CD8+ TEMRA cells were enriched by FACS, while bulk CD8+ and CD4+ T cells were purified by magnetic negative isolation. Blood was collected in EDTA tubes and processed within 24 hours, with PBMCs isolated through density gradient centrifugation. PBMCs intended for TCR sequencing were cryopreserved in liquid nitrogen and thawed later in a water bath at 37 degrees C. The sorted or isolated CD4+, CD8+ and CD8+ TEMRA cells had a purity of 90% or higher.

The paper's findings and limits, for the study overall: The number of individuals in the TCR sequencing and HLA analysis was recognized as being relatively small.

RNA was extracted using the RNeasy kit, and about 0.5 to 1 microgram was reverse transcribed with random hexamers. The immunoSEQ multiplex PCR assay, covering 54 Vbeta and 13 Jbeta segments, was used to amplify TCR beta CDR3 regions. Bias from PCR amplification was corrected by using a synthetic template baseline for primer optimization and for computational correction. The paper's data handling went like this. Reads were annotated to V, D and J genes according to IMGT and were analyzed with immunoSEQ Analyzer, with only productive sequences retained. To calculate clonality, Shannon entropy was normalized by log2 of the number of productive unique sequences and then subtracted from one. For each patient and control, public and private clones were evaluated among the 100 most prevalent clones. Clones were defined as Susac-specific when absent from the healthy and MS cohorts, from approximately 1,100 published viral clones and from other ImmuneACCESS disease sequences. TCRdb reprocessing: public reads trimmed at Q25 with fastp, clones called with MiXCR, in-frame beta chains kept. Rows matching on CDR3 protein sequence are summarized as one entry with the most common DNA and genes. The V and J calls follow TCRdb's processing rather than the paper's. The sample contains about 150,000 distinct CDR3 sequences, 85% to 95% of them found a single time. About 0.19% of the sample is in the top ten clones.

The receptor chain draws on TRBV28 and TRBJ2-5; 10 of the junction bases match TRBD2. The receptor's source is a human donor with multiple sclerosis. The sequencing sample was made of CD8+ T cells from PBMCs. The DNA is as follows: TGTGCCAGCAGTCCTCTAGCGGGGGTCAACCAAGAGACCCAGTACTTC. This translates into CASSPLAGVNQETQYF.